These 29 T cell receptor beta chains came from one sample sequenced in a study of T cell repertoires in cytomegalovirus infection. Their target antigens are unknown. MiXCR, applied by TCRdb to the reads, yields one record per CDR3 protein. The sample lists some 920,000 distinct CDR3 sequences; approximately 31% were seen once. This specimen was cultured CD8+ T cells from PBMCs, taken from culture after CMV antigen stimulation. These receptors were collected from a human donor in good health (CMV status not recorded). Some clones in this sample may be carry-over from other donors' samples.

The chain carries TRBV12-5 and TRBJ2-3, with D unclear. Germline V lookup: CDR1 LGHNT, CDR2 FRNRAP. V lost 3 bases, J lost 0 bases, and 4 bases lay in between. This CDR3 contains 13 residues. This CDR3 reads CASGFGSTDTQYF. CDR3 DNA: TGTGCTAGTGGTTTCGGAAGCACAGATACGCAGTATTTT.

The chain joins TRBV10-3 to TRBJ2-1; a weak D match, TRBD2 (6 bases). Trimming cost V 10 bases and J 11 bases, with 9 bases left between them. The CDR3 spans 9 residues. CDR1 is ENHRY, CDR2 SYGVKD, per germline. The CDR3 loop is CASGAQQFF. The CDR3 DNA sequence: TGTGCCAGCGGGGCTCAGCAGTTCTTC.

The chain joins TRBV6-6 to TRBJ2-1; D unresolved. The V gene's germline CDR1 is MNHNY and CDR2 SVGAGI (reference sequence). CDR3 length equals 15 residues. Trimming removed 5 bases at V and 4 bases at J, with 15 bases between. CDR3 loop: CASSGRSYLYNEQFF. In DNA form, the CDR3 reads TGTGCCAGCAGTGGGCGGTCCTATTTATACAATGAGCAGTTCTTC.

This chain uses TRBV13 with TRBJ2-7; a possible D gene is TRBD1 (5 bases). V was shortened by 5 bases and J by 2 bases, with 13 bases between the two germline ends. CDR3 length: 14 amino acids. Per germline, CDR1 PRHDT and CDR2 FYEKMQ (reference sequence). The chain's CDR3 is CASSPDRRTYEQYV. CDR3 coding DNA: TGTGCCAGCAGCCCAGACAGACGCACCTACGAGCAGTACGTC.

The chain combines TRBV7-2 with TRBJ1-2; TRBD1 is a possible D gene (6 bases). CDR1 is SGHTA and CDR2 is FQGNSA in the germline V gene. Trimming removed 0 bases from V and 3 bases from J, with 14 bases in between. This CDR3 contains 16 residues. The CDR3 DNA reads as TGTGCCAGCAGCTTAGCCGGGGCAGGGGCGGACTATGGCTACACCTTC. Protein product: CASSLAGAGADYGYTF.

This clonotype was detected only a few times. The rearrangement links TRBV18 to TRBJ1-4; D not resolved. Germline lookup yields CDR1 KGHSH and CDR2 LQKENI. The germline V and J ends were trimmed by 5 bases and 5 bases, with 12 bases remaining between them. This CDR3 comprises 14 residues. Here the CDR3 DNA reads TGTGCCAGCTCAACCGGTGGGAAGAATGAAAAACTGTTTTTT. Translation: CASSTGGKNEKLFF.

The rearrangement links TRBV6-2 or TRBV6-3 to TRBJ1-6, with D maybe TRBD1 (6 bases). The germline CDR1 and CDR2 sequences are MNHEY and SVGEGT. The V gene lost 5 bases and the J gene lost 3 bases, with 11 bases spanning the gap. The CDR3 runs 15 residues. The CDR3 reads CASSTRTVYNSPLHF. In nucleotides, the CDR3 is TGTGCCAGCAGTACTCGGACAGTCTATAATTCACCCCTCCACTTT.

Only a few counts were recorded for this clonotype. This chain links TRBV7-9 with TRBJ1-4, with 10 bases matching TRBD1. V was clipped by 4 bases and J by 5 bases; unmatched bases: 4. The CDR3 is 15 residues long. Germline CDR1 and CDR2: SEHNR and FQNEAQ (reference sequence). Here the CDR3 reads CASSSADRGNEKLFF. The CDR3 nucleotides are TGTGCCAGCAGCTCCGCGGACAGGGGGAATGAAAAACTGTTTTTT.

In its sample, this clonotype was seen many times. The rearrangement joins TRBV7-2 to TRBJ1-4; D possibly corresponds to TRBD1 (6 bases). V was trimmed by 0 bases and J by 12 bases, leaving 11 bases between them. CDR1 and CDR2 (germline): SGHTA, FQGNSA. The CDR3 covers 13 residues. The CDR3 protein is CASSLAEGGELFF. CDR3 coding DNA: TGTGCCAGCAGCTTAGCAGAGGGGGGGGAACTGTTTTTT.

The V gene is TRBV6-1, the J gene TRBJ1-2; D is ambiguous. The CDR3 sequence is 13 residues long. Germline CDR1 reads MNHNS; CDR2 reads SASEGT. V was clipped by 8 bases and J by 4 bases, with 14 bases between them. This CDR3 reads CASLGPGIYGYTF. The DNA for the CDR3 is TGTGCCAGCCTCGGTCCGGGGATCTATGGCTACACCTTC.

The chain couples TRBV29-1 to TRBJ2-3; TRBD1 aligns across 11 bases. Per germline, CDR1 SQVTM and CDR2 ANQGSEA. The J segment lost 1 base and the V segment lost 6 bases, leaving 3 bases of the junction unmatched. This CDR3 contains 14 residues. This CDR3 is CSVRTGGRTDTQYF. The DNA of the CDR3 is TGCAGCGTACGGACAGGGGGCCGCACAGATACGCAGTATTTT.

This clonotype was observed a few times. The chain is built from TRBV28 and TRBJ2-5, with D unresolved. The CDR3 covers 13 residues. Trimming shortened V by 3 bases and J by 0 bases, and 5 bases separated the two germline ends. From germline, CDR1 is MDHEN and CDR2 SYDVKM. The CDR3 nucleotides read TGTGCCAGCAGTTTCTATCACCAAGAGACCCAGTACTTC. Its translation: CASSFYHQETQYF.

The table lists this clonotype with a few counts. V usage is TRBV19 and J usage is TRBJ1-1, with TRBD1 matching 10 bases. This CDR3 spans 15 amino acids. Germline trimming cut 9 bases from V and 6 bases from J; bases unmatched to any gene: 13. From germline, CDR1 is LNHDA and CDR2 SQIVND (reference sequence). The CDR3 DNA is TGTGCCAGCGGCCGGGACAGGGGCCATTCAGCTGAAGCTTTCTTT. The encoded protein is CASGRDRGHSAEAFF.

This clonotype was found a few times. The chain is built from TRBV25-1 and TRBJ2-3; TRBD1 matches 8 bases. CDR1 is MGHDK, CDR2 SYGVNS, per germline. The CDR3 extends over 14 amino acids. V shed 6 bases, J shed 6 bases, and the junction held 8 bases outside the gene matches. The CDR3: CASRRTGPSDTQYF. The CDR3 DNA is TGTGCCAGCAGAAGGACAGGGCCCTCGGATACGCAGTATTTT.

This clonotype occurred once. This sequence joins TRBV27 and TRBJ1-2; D gene unclear. The CDR3 is 15 amino acids. With 3 bases removed from V and 4 bases from J, the gap between germline ends came to 15 bases. Germline values: CDR1 MNHEY, CDR2 SMNVEV (reference sequence). The CDR3 bases are TGTGCCAGCAGTTTTAACCCCCAGCGGAGCTATGGCTACACCTTC. Its protein product is CASSFNPQRSYGYTF.

This rearrangement joins TRBV4-1 to TRBJ2-2, with D hard to call. This CDR3 spans 12 amino acids. Germline values: CDR1 MGHRA, CDR2 YSYEKL. Trimming stripped 5 bases from V and 5 bases from J, with 6 bases between. The CDR3 bases are TGCGCCAGCAGCTTCAAGACCGGGGAGCTGTTTTTT. Amino acid sequence: CASSFKTGELFF.

The V call is TRBV27, the J call TRBJ1-6; 7 bases are shared with TRBD1. The CDR3 is made up of 14 amino acids. J gave up 8 bases and V 2 bases, and 3 bases lay outside the gene matches. CDR1 and CDR2 from the germline V gene are MNHEY and SMNVEV (reference sequence). CDR3 DNA: TGTGCCAGCAGTTTAGGGACAGAGCATTCACCCCTCCACTTT. Its translation is CASSLGTEHSPLHF.

This clonotype was counted between two and nine times. The V and J genes are TRBV28 and TRBJ2-5, with 7 bases matching TRBD2. CDR3 size: 14 residues. The V segment lost 7 bases and the J segment 2 bases; nucleotides outside the gene matches: 7. From germline, CDR1 is MDHEN and CDR2 SYDVKM. The CDR3 protein is CASMEAGEQETQYF. The DNA for the CDR3 is TGTGCCAGCATGGAGGCGGGGGAACAAGAGACCCAGTACTTC.

This clonotype was counted between two and nine times. The chain has TRBV6-1 and TRBJ2-2, with D unclear. Trimming removed 6 bases from V and 5 bases from J, with 16 bases in between. There are 15 residues in the CDR3. Per the germline V gene, CDR1 is MNHNS and CDR2 is SASEGT. This CDR3 is CASSLGHTRTGELFF. The CDR3 DNA sequence: TGTGCCAGCAGCTTGGGTCATACCAGGACCGGGGAGCTGTTTTTT.

This clonotype was seen at least ten times. This rearrangement joins TRBV7-8 to TRBJ2-7; 9 nucleotides agree with TRBD1. The trim removed 5 bases at V and 3 bases at J, leaving 17 bases unmatched. Per the germline V gene, CDR1 is SGHVS and CDR2 is FQNEAQ. The CDR3 length is 18 residues. CDR3 amino acids: CASSPPGDRESLGYEQYF. CDR3 nucleotide sequence: TGTGCCAGCAGCCCCCCCGGGGACAGGGAAAGTTTAGGCTACGAGCAGTACTTC.

In its sample, this clonotype was seen a few times. The V and J genes are TRBV6-2 or TRBV6-3 and TRBJ2-1; D gene ambiguous. Trimming left V 4 bases short and J 6 bases short, with 13 bases between. The CDR3 covers 14 residues. Germline V gives CDR1 MNHEY, CDR2 SVGEGT. The CDR3 coding sequence is TGTGCCAGCAGTTTTACTCGCATGAGCAATGAGCAGTTCTTC. Its protein is CASSFTRMSNEQFF.

The table lists this clonotype with a few counts. The CDR3 region is CASSPHDNAGSPLHF. DNA of the CDR3: TGTGCCAGCAGCCCCCATGACAACGCCGGTTCACCCCTCCACTTT. The genes are TRBV11-1 and TRBJ1-6, with unresolved D. This CDR3 spans 15 amino acids. Trimming removed 5 bases from V and 9 bases from J, with 17 bases in between. The germline CDR1 and CDR2 sequences are SGHAT and FQDESV (reference sequence).

This chain connects TRBV4-3 to TRBJ2-3, with TRBD1 matching 7 bases. J gave up 2 bases and V 0 bases, and 2 bases lay outside the gene matches. The CDR3 runs 15 residues. Germline CDR1 is LGHNA and CDR2 is YSLEER. In DNA form, the CDR3 reads TGCGCCAGCAGCCAAGATGGGACAGACACAGATACGCAGTATTTT. This codes for CASSQDGTDTDTQYF.

This clonotype was counted between two and nine times. The rearrangement uses TRBV5-4 and TRBJ2-7; D tentatively fits TRBD1 or TRBD2 (5 bases each). Germline CDR1 reads SGHNT; CDR2 reads YYREEE (reference sequence). The ends were cut back, 6 bases at V and 0 bases at J, with 13 bases in the middle. This CDR3 is 14 amino acids long. CDR3 in DNA: TGTGCCAGCACTTTCGTGGGGGACTCCTACGAGCAGTACTTC. Translated, it gives CASTFVGDSYEQYF. The full variable domain, its missing parts supplied by reference TRBV5-4 and TRBJ2-7, is ETGVTQSPTHLIKTRGQQVTLRCSSQSGHNTVSWYQQALGQGPQFIFQYYREEENGRGNFPPRFSGLQFPNYSSELNVNALELDDSALYLCASTFVGDSYEQYFGPGTRLTVT.

The chain employs TRBV10-3 and TRBJ2-3; D unresolved. V lost 8 bases and J lost 4, with 7 bases in between. CDR1 and CDR2 from the germline V gene are ENHRY and SYGVKD. CDR3 size: 11 residues. The CDR3 spells CAILKADTQYF. The CDR3 region has the DNA TGTGCCATCCTTAAGGCAGATACGCAGTATTTT.

This clonotype was observed at least ten times. This chain joins TRBV7-8 and TRBJ1-2; TRBD1 agrees at 10 bases. With V trimmed by 3 bases and J by 6 bases, 16 bases remained unmatched. The CDR3 totals 18 residues. Per the germline V gene, CDR1 is SGHVS and CDR2 is FQNEAQ. DNA of the CDR3: TGTGCCAGCAGCTTTTCGGGACAGGGGCTCTTTGGTGGAGATGGCTACACCTTC. It is translated as CASSFSGQGLFGGDGYTF.

A note on this clonotype: A clone one base away is much larger, so this may be a read error. The chain joins TRBV7-6 to TRBJ2-2; 10 bases fit TRBD1. The CDR3 consists of 16 residues. Germline values: CDR1 SGHVS, CDR2 FNYEAQ. In DNA form, the CDR3 reads TGTGCCAGCAGCAAAGATCGGGACAGGGGCACCGGGGAGCCGTTTTTT. This codes for CASSKDRDRGTGEPFF.

V usage is TRBV6-2 or TRBV6-3 and J usage is TRBJ1-1; D call uncertain. The CDR3 covers 16 residues. Germline V CDR1 and CDR2: MNHEY, SVGEGT. V was clipped by 6 bases and J by 1 base, with 18 bases between them. The CDR3 DNA sequence: TGTGCCAGCAGCCACCGGTCGGGCCGGTCGAACACTGAAGCTTTCTTT. Translated: CASSHRSGRSNTEAFF.

This clonotype was detected a few times. V and J are TRBV6-5 and TRBJ2-2, with 9 nucleotides matching TRBD1. The ends lost 4 bases at V and 4 bases at J; junction bases unmatched: 7. This CDR3 region has 16 residues. CDR1 and CDR2 (germline): MNHEY, SVGAGI. The CDR3 bases are TGTGCCAGCAGTTTAAACAGGGGGCGCGTCACCGGGGAGCTGTTTTTT. Encoded protein: CASSLNRGRVTGELFF.